This T cell receptor (beta chain) was observed in a study of blood T cell repertoires in COVID-19. Study information: The study drew acute and convalescent COVID-19 samples from the United States, Italy and Spain. The analysed material was cDNA or gDNA that came from T cells, B-cell-depleted T cells, or PBMCs.

TCRdb keeps only in-frame clones here, not all; method: immunoSEQ multiplex PCR. The table lists around 330,000 clones, roughly 89% of them singletons. This clone has only a few counts. The participants were between about 18 and 90 years old and came from about two dozen US areas. Germline trimming cut 1 base from V and 4 bases from J; bases unmatched to any gene: 5. Looked up from germline, CDR1 is MNHEY and CDR2 is SMNVEV (reference sequence). The CDR3 consists of 17 residues. This TCR was sampled from a woman aged 18 to 35 who had recovered from COVID-19. Material for sequencing was PBMCs or T cells enriched from blood (not recorded which). The chain couples TRBV27 to TRBJ1-6; the match to TRBD1 covers 9 bases. CDR3 DNA sequence: TGTGCCAGCAGTTTATGGGGACAGGGTTTTTATAATTCACCCCTCCACTTT. This gives the protein CASSLWGQGFYNSPLHF.